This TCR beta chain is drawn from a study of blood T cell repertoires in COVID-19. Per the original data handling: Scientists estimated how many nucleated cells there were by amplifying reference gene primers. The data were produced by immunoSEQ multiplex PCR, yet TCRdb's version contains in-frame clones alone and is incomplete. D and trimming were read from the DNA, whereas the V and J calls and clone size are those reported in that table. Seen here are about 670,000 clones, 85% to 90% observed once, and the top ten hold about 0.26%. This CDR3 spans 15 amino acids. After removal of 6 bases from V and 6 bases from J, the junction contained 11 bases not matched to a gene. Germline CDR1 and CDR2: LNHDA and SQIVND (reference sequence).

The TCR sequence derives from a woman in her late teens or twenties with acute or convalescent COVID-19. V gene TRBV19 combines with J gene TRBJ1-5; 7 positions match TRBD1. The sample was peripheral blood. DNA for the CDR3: TGTGCCAGTAGCACGACAGGGAGAGGTGGTCAGCCCCAGCATTTT. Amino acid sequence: CASSTTGRGGQPQHF.